The clone carrying this T cell receptor beta chain was counted ten times or more. Its target is unknown. One entry per CDR3 protein, called by TCRdb with MiXCR from the 5' RACE reads. The data show a few hundred thousand distinct CDR3 sequences, about 7% seen once. These data belong to a study of CD8 T cells in ankylosing spondylitis. Findings and limits, study-wide: Enrichment of disease-linked clones was reportedly significant in matched ankylosing spondylitis synovial fluid. Ankylosing spondylitis blood seemed to carry a telltale TCR beta motif made of eight highly homologous variants.

The CDR3 spans 12 residues. Trimming removed 0 bases at V and 6 bases at J, with 9 bases between. Per the germline V gene, CDR1 is GTSNPN and CDR2 is SVGIG (reference sequence). Input material: blood, either unsorted or a sorted T cell fraction (not recorded which). The TCR sequence derives from a male donor with ankylosing spondylitis. The genes are TRBV30 and TRBJ2-7; D may be TRBD1 (5 bases). The CDR3: CAWSVQAVEQYF. CDR3 DNA sequence: TGTGCCTGGAGTGTACAGGCAGTCGAGCAGTACTTC.